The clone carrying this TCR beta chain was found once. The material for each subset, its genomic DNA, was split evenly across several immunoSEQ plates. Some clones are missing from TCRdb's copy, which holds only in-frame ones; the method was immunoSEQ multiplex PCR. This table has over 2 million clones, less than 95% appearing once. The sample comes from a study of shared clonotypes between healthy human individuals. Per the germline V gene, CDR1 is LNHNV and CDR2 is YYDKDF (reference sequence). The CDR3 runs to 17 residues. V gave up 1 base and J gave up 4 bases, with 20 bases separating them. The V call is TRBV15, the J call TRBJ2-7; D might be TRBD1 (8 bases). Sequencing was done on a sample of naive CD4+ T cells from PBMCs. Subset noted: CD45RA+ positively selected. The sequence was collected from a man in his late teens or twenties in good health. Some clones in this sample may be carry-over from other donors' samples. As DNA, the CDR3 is TGTGCCACCAGCAGAGGGGCAGGGGGCGGGGGTCGGTACGAGCAGTACTTC. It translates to CATSRGAGGGGRYEQYF.